What follows are 5 T cell receptor beta chains derived from one specimen sequenced in a study of T cell responses to AZD1222 COVID-19 vaccine. Clones were sequenced by immunoSEQ multiplex PCR, and TCRdb holds only the in-frame ones, with some missing. The sample holds 100,000 to 130,000 clones, over 80% seen once. This specimen was peripheral blood, taken 28 days after the second AZD1222 dose. The receptors stem from an adult who received the AZD1222 COVID-19 vaccine.

This clone has only a few counts. This chain connects TRBV19 to TRBJ1-5, with a possible D match to TRBD1 (5 bases). V was clipped by 3 bases and J by 2 bases, with 8 bases between them. The CDR3 is 14 residues long. CDR1 is LNHDA, CDR2 SQIVND, per germline (reference sequence). Written as DNA, the CDR3 is TGTGCCAGTAGTATCGGGACGGGCAATCAGCCCCAGCATTTT. This encodes CASSIGTGNQPQHF.

The chain recombines TRBV5-4 with TRBJ2-3; no clear D. The germline CDR1 and CDR2 sequences are SGHNT and YYREEE (reference sequence). The CDR3 totals 13 residues. The V end lost 3 bases, the J end lost 8 bases, and 13 bases lay between the germline ends. In DNA form, the CDR3 reads TGTGCCAGCAGCTCTCCAGTCCGGCCTACGCAGTATTTT. As protein: CASSSPVRPTQYF.

The rearrangement links TRBV29-1 to TRBJ2-3; tentatively, D is TRBD1 (5 bases). With 4 bases removed from V and 4 bases from J, the gap between germline ends came to 9 bases. In germline, CDR1 is SQVTM, CDR2 ANQGSEA. The CDR3 runs to 12 residues. The CDR3 reads CSVGQGPDTQYF. Written as DNA, the CDR3 is TGCAGCGTTGGGCAGGGTCCAGATACGCAGTATTTT.

The chain links TRBV12-5 to TRBJ2-5; TRBD1 agrees at 7 bases. The CDR3 extends over 13 amino acids. V dropped 5 bases and J dropped 1; count of bases not matched to a gene: 1. The germline gives CDR1 LGHNT, CDR2 FRNRAP. The CDR3 DNA follows: TGTGCTAGTGGTCGGGACAGCCAAGAGACCCAGTACTTC. Translation gives CASGRDSQETQYF. The full variable domain, with the rest looked up from reference TRBV12-5 and TRBJ2-5, is DARVTQTPRHKVTEMGQEVTMRCQPILGHNTVFWYRQTMMQGLELLAYFRNRAPLDDSGMPKDRFSAEMPDATLATLKIQPSEPRDSAVYFCASGRDSQETQYFGPGTRLLVL.

The chain has TRBV2 and TRBJ1-2; D is unresolved. V was clipped by 6 bases and J by 5 bases, with 10 bases between them. Germline CDR1 SNHLY, CDR2 FYNNEI. There are 12 residues in the CDR3. The CDR3 reads CASSWQDYGYTF. The CDR3 DNA reads TGTGCCAGCAGCTGGCAGGATTATGGCTACACCTTC.